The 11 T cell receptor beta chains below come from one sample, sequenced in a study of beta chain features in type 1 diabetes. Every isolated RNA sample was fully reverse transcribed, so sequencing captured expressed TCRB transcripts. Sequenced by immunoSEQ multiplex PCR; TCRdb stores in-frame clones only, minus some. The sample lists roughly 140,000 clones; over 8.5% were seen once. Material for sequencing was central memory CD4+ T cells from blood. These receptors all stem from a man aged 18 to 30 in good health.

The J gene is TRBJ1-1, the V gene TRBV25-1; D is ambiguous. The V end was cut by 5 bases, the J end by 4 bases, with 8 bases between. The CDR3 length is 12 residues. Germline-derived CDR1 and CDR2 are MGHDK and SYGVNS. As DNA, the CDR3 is TGTGCCAGCAGTTCGGACTTCACTGAAGCTTTCTTT. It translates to CASSSDFTEAFF.

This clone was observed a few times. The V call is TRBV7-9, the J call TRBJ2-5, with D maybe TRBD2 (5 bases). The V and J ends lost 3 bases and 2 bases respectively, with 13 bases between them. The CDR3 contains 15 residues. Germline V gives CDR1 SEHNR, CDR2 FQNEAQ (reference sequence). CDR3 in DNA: TGTGCCAGCAGCTTTAGAGGGCTAATACAAGAGACCCAGTACTTC. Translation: CASSFRGLIQETQYF.

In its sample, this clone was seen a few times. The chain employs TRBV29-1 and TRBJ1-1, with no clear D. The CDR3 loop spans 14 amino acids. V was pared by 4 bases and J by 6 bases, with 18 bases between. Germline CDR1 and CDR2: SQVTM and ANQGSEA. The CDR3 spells CSVASILGLAEAFF. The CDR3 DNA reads TGCAGCGTTGCCTCCATTCTAGGGTTAGCTGAAGCTTTCTTT.

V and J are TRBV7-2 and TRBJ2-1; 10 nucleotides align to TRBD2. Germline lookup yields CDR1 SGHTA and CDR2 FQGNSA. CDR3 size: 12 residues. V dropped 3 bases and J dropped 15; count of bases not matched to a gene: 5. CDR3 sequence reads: CASSFSGRAWFF. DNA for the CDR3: TGTGCCAGCAGCTTCAGCGGGAGGGCCTGGTTCTTC.

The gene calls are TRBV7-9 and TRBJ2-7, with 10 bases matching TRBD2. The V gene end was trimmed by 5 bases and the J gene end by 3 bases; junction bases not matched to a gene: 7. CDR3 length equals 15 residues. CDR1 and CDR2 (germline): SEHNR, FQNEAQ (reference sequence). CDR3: CASSRGTSALYEQYF. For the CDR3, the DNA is TGTGCCAGCAGCCGTGGGACTAGCGCCCTCTACGAGCAGTACTTC.

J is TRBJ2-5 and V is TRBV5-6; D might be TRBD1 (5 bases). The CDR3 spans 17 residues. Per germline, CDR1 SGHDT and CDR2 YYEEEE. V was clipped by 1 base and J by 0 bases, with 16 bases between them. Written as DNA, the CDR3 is TGTGCCAGCAGCTTGATCCAGGGAACTTTATACCAAGAGACCCAGTACTTC. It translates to CASSLIQGTLYQETQYF.

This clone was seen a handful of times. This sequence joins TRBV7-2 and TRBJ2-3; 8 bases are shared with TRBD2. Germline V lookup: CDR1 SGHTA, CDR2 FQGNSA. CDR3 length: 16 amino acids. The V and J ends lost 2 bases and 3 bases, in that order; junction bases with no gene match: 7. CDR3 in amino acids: CASSLKAGEATDTQYF. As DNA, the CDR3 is TGTGCCAGCAGCTTAAAAGCGGGAGAGGCTACAGATACGCAGTATTTT.

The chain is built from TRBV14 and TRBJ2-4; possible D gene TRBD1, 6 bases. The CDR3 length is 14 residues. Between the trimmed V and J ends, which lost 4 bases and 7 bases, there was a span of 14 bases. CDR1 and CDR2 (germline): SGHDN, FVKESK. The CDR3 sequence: CASSRGLGANIQYF. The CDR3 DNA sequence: TGTGCCAGCAGCCGGGGGCTCGGGGCCAACATTCAGTACTTC.

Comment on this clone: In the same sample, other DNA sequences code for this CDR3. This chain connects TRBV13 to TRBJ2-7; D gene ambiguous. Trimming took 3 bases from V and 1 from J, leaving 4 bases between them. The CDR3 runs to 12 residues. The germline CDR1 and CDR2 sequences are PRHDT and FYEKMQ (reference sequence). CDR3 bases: TGTGCCAGCAGCTTCAGGTCCTACGAGCAGTACTTC. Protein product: CASSFRSYEQYF.

The CDR3 loop reads CASSVGQAGIAKNIQYF. DNA of the CDR3: TGTGCCAGCAGCGTGGGCCAAGCGGGAATAGCCAAAAACATTCAGTACTTC. V gene TRBV9 combines with J gene TRBJ2-4; the match to TRBD2 covers 7 bases. The CDR3 loop spans 17 amino acids. Trimming removed 2 bases from V and 0 bases from J; junction bases left unmatched: 8. The germline V gene encodes CDR1 SGDLS and CDR2 YYNGEE.

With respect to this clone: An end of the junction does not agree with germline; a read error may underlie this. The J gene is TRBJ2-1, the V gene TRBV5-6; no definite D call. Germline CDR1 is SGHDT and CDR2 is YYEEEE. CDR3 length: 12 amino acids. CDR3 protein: CASRLGNNEQFF. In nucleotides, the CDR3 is TGTGCCAGCAGGTTGGGAAACAATGAGCAGTTCTTC.